Each of the 11 T cell receptor beta chains below was sequenced from the same sample in a study of cytomegalovirus exposure and HLA in healthy donors. Primers for the PCR totalled 60 Vbeta and 13 Jbeta. The repertoire was sequenced with immunoSEQ multiplex PCR; TCRdb's copy has only in-frame clones and lacks some. This sample carries about 130,000 clones, about 80% of them seen once, and the ten largest clones take 4%. Sequencing input: PBMCs. Every receptor here comes from a woman aged 40 to 50 in good health and CMV-seronegative.

V usage is TRBV10-1 and J usage is TRBJ1-6, with D perhaps matching TRBD1 (5 bases). Germline V lookup: CDR1 WNHNN, CDR2 SYGVQD (reference sequence). This CDR3 has 18 amino acids. Trimming left V 6 bases short and J 0 bases short, with 18 bases between. CDR3 DNA sequence: TGCGCCAGCAGGGGGGGGGAGGGGCTGAGCTCCTATAATTCACCCCTCCACTTT. Translation gives CASRGGEGLSSYNSPLHF.

The DNA for the CDR3 is TGTGCCAGCAGCGCCCGGGGGGGAGGCTACACCTTC. This translates into CASSARGGGYTF. The chain links TRBV9 to TRBJ1-2, with D maybe TRBD1 (5 bases). V was shortened by 3 bases and J by 8 bases, with 11 bases between the two germline ends. The CDR3 has 12 amino acids. The germline gives CDR1 SGDLS, CDR2 YYNGEE.

A single count supports this clone. V and J are TRBV5-1 and TRBJ2-5; TRBD1 agrees at 8 bases. With V trimmed by 1 base and J by 1 base, 6 bases remained unmatched. The CDR3 spans 16 residues. Germline CDR1 is SGHRS and CDR2 is YFSETQ. The chain's CDR3 is CASSLRSQGAQETQYF. CDR3 bases: TGCGCCAGCAGCTTGAGGTCCCAGGGGGCCCAAGAGACCCAGTACTTC. Based on the CDR3 plus reference TRBV5-1 and TRBJ2-5, the full variable domain is KAGVTQTPRYLIKTRGQQVTLSCSPISGHRSVSWYQQTPGQGLQFLFEYFSETQRNKGNFPGRFSGRQFSNSRSEMNVSTLELGDSALYLCASSLRSQGAQETQYFGPGTRLLVL.

As DNA, the CDR3 is TGTGCCAGCAGCGTAGGGGCAGGGGGCGGTGAAAAACTGTTTTTT. The encoded protein is CASSVGAGGGEKLFF. This rearrangement joins TRBV9 to TRBJ1-4, with TRBD1 matching 8 bases. CDR1 is SGDLS, CDR2 YYNGEE, per germline. CDR3 size: 15 residues. With V trimmed by 0 bases and J by 7 bases, 5 bases remained unmatched.

The genes are TRBV7-9 and TRBJ2-7, with 10 bases aligning to TRBD1. The trim removed 6 bases at V and 5 bases at J, leaving 10 bases unmatched. The CDR3 totals 15 residues. Germline V gene lookup returns CDR1 SEHNR and CDR2 FQNEAQ (reference sequence). The CDR3 bases are TGTGCCAGCAGTCGGCGGGGACAGGGGCTCGACGAGCAGTACTTC. This sequence encodes CASSRRGQGLDEQYF.

The gene calls are TRBV28 and TRBJ2-3, with 8 nucleotides matching TRBD1. In germline, CDR1 is MDHEN, CDR2 SYDVKM. After removal of 5 bases from V and 5 bases from J, the junction contained 9 bases not matched to a gene. There are 15 residues in the CDR3. CDR3 loop: CASSTRTGLGDTQYF. The CDR3 coding sequence is TGTGCCAGCAGTACCCGGACAGGGTTGGGAGATACGCAGTATTTT.

This sequence joins TRBV5-6 and TRBJ2-7; the match to TRBD2 covers 7 bases. The CDR3 runs to 15 residues. Germline V gene data show CDR1 as SGHDT and CDR2 as YYEEEE. The junction had 9 bases not matched to a gene; V was cut back by 4 bases and J by 2 bases. DNA for the CDR3: TGTGCCAGCAGCGGCCTTAGCGGGCTGGCCTACGAGCAGTACTTC. It yields the protein CASSGLSGLAYEQYF.

The J gene is TRBJ2-7, the V gene TRBV7-9; D not certain. Trimming took off 5 bases at V and 5 bases at J, with 10 bases between the two ends. Germline CDR1 SEHNR, CDR2 FQNEAQ (reference sequence). The CDR3 length is 12 residues. CDR3 amino acids: CASSPEADEQYF. The CDR3 region has the DNA TGTGCCAGCAGCCCTGAGGCAGACGAGCAGTACTTC.

The chain links TRBV7-8 to TRBJ2-6, with a tentative D call TRBD2 (6 bases). Trimming took 3 bases from V and 8 from J, leaving 11 bases between them. The CDR3 contains 14 residues. The germline V gene encodes CDR1 SGHVS and CDR2 FQNEAQ. The DNA of the CDR3 is TGTGCCAGCAGCTTCTCCGGGACTTCCAACGTCCTGACTTTC. It yields the protein CASSFSGTSNVLTF. Drawing the rest from reference TRBV7-8 and TRBJ2-6, the complete variable domain is GAGVSQSPRYKVAKRGQDVALRCDPISGHVSLFWYQQALGQGPEFLTYFQNEAQLDKSGLPSDRFFAERPEGSVSTLKIQRTQQEDSAVYLCASSFSGTSNVLTFGAGSRLTVL.

The table lists this clone with a few counts. The chain links TRBV5-8 to TRBJ1-1; D remains ambiguous. CDR1 SGHTS and CDR2 YDEGEE come from the germline V gene. V was cut by 4 bases and J by 4 bases, with 8 bases left in between. The CDR3 has 12 residues. DNA for the CDR3: TGTGCCAGCAGCCTAACCGGCACTGAAGCTTTCTTT. Translation: CASSLTGTEAFF.

This clone appeared a single time. The chain combines TRBV7-9 with TRBJ1-3, with unresolved D. The CDR3 is 12 amino acids. CDR1 is SEHNR, CDR2 FQNEAQ, per germline (reference sequence). V lost 5 bases to trimming and J lost 4 bases, with 6 bases between them. For the CDR3, the DNA is TGTGCCAGCAGCCCCTTCGGAAACACCATATATTTT. Protein: CASSPFGNTIYF.